Presented here are 19 T cell receptor beta chains from one specimen sequenced in a study of cytomegalovirus exposure and HLA in healthy donors. Method: immunoSEQ multiplex PCR; TCRdb's copy keeps in-frame clones and lacks some. The sample includes more than 300,000 clones, 80% to 90% seen only once; the top ten take around 0.8%. Material for sequencing was PBMCs. These receptors were collected from a young woman in good health and CMV-seronegative.

As concerns this clone: This CDR3 is also generated by other DNA sequences in the sample. The chain joins TRBV28 to TRBJ2-3; TRBD2 matches 9 bases. The CDR3 contains 15 residues. The V segment lost 6 bases and the J segment 3 bases; nucleotides outside the gene matches: 7. CDR1 and CDR2 from the germline V gene are MDHEN and SYDVKM. The CDR3 protein is CASSLAGVGTDTQYF. Here the CDR3 DNA reads TGTGCCAGCAGCTTAGCGGGAGTTGGAACAGATACGCAGTATTTT.

V usage is TRBV30 and J usage is TRBJ1-2; weak D call: TRBD1 (5 bases). Trimming pared 0 bases from V and 4 bases from J, leaving 12 bases between. The CDR3 has 14 residues. Germline-derived CDR1 and CDR2 are GTSNPN and SVGIG (reference sequence). CDR3: CAWSVEAGGYGYTF. The CDR3 nucleotides are TGTGCCTGGAGTGTAGAGGCCGGGGGCTATGGCTACACCTTC.

This sequence joins TRBV18 and TRBJ1-3; 8 positions agree with TRBD1. Germline values: CDR1 KGHSH, CDR2 LQKENI. V shed 0 bases and J 5 bases; nucleotides not matched to a gene: 12. This CDR3 comprises 18 residues. The CDR3 here is CASSPPPRQGQKRNTIYF. In DNA, the CDR3 is TGTGCCAGCTCACCACCCCCCAGACAGGGGCAAAAGAGAAACACCATATATTTT.

This sequence joins TRBV7-2 and TRBJ1-2, with 7 bases matching TRBD1. Trimming cost V 2 bases and J 2 bases; bases outside gene matches: 8. CDR3 length equals 16 residues. Per the germline V gene, CDR1 is SGHTA and CDR2 is FQGNSA. Here the CDR3 reads CASSLRAGQSNYGYTF. The DNA of the CDR3 is TGTGCCAGCAGCTTAAGGGCGGGACAGTCCAACTATGGCTACACCTTC.

Regarding this clone: A junction boundary mismatches the germline segment, possibly from a read error. The chain is built from TRBV28 and TRBJ1-1; D gene ambiguous. CDR1 is MDHEN and CDR2 is SYDVKM in the germline V gene. The CDR3 covers 11 residues. CDR3 nucleotides: TGTGCCAGCAGTCTCACCCGCACACCCCTCTTT. Amino acids: CASSLTRTPLF.

The rearrangement joins TRBV7-7 to TRBJ2-2; 9 bases match TRBD2. This CDR3 is 17 amino acids long. Germline CDR1 is SSHAT and CDR2 is FNYEAQ (reference sequence). The V gene end was trimmed by 1 base and the J gene end by 5 bases; junction bases not matched to a gene: 8. CDR3 nucleotide sequence: TGTGCCAGCAGCTTAGAAGAGGCTAGCGGGACGACCGGGGAGCTGTTTTTT. As protein: CASSLEEASGTTGELFF.

The rearrangement joins TRBV29-1 to TRBJ2-5; 10 positions match TRBD1. Germline assignment: CDR1 SQVTM and CDR2 ANQGSEA. The CDR3 is 12 amino acids. The V and J ends lost 8 bases and 5 bases, in that order; junction bases with no gene match: 5. The CDR3 region has the DNA TGCAGCTTCGGGACAGGGGTCGAGACCCAGTACTTC. Translated, it gives CSFGTGVETQYF.

Details on this clone: The same CDR3 can be traced to other DNA sequences in this sample. CDR3 protein: CASRLGTGGNTEAFF. The CDR3 nucleotides are TGTGCCAGCAGACTTGGGACAGGGGGAAACACTGAAGCTTTCTTT. V gene TRBV6-5 combines with J gene TRBJ1-1, with TRBD1 identical over 11 bases. CDR3 length: 15 amino acids. The V gene end was trimmed by 6 bases and the J gene end by 2 bases; junction bases not matched to a gene: 5. Germline V lookup: CDR1 MNHEY, CDR2 SVGAGI.

The chain links TRBV9 to TRBJ2-5; possibly TRBD2 for D (5 bases). Per germline, CDR1 SGDLS and CDR2 YYNGEE. The V and J ends lost 4 bases and 3 bases respectively, with 22 bases between them. The CDR3 is made up of 17 amino acids. CDR3 loop: CASSPDGVVTNKETQYF. The DNA of the CDR3 is TGTGCCAGCAGCCCAGACGGGGTGGTGACCAATAAAGAGACCCAGTACTTC.

The V call is TRBV14, the J call TRBJ2-6; no reliable D call. The CDR3 length is 15 residues. Germline V lookup: CDR1 SGHDN, CDR2 FVKESK. Trimming removed 1 base from V and 0 bases from J, with 4 bases in between. The CDR3 DNA is TGTGCCAGCAGCCAAGTCAGCTCTGGGGCCAACGTCCTGACTTTC. This codes for CASSQVSSGANVLTF.

The chain is built from TRBV7-9 and TRBJ1-2, with 9 bases matching TRBD1. V lost 4 bases and J lost 5; bases outside the gene matches: 5. Germline CDR1 is SEHNR and CDR2 is FQNEAQ (reference sequence). This CDR3 is 14 amino acids long. The CDR3 DNA follows: TGTGCCAGCAGCTCTGGGACAGGGTTTTATGGCTACACCTTC. Protein product: CASSSGTGFYGYTF. Full variable domain (rest looked up from reference TRBV7-9 and TRBJ1-2): DTGVSQNPRHKITKRGQNVTFRCDPISEHNRLYWYRQTLGQGPEFLTYFQNEAQLEKSRLLSDRFSAERPKGSFSTLEIQRTEQGDSAMYLCASSSGTGFYGYTFGSGTRLTVV.

This chain uses TRBV7-3 with TRBJ2-1, with D possibly TRBD2 on 6 matching bases. V lost 4 bases to trimming and J lost 13 bases, with 17 bases between them. This CDR3 region has 13 residues. The germline gives CDR1 SGHTA, CDR2 FQGTGA. The CDR3 loop reads CASSSPEGTGQFF. In DNA form, the CDR3 reads TGTGCCAGCAGCTCGCCGGAGGGCACCGGACAGTTCTTC. The entire variable domain, with the rest obtained from reference TRBV7-3 and TRBJ2-1, is as follows: GAGVSQTPSNKVTEKGKYVELRCDPISGHTALYWYRQSLGQGPEFLIYFQGTGAADDSGLPNDRFFAVRPEGSVSTLKIQRTERGDSAVYLCASSSPEGTGQFFGPGTRLTVL.

The V call is TRBV6-1, the J call TRBJ1-2; D is uncertain. Germline lookup yields CDR1 MNHNS and CDR2 SASEGT. V was shortened by 6 bases and J by 4 bases, with 12 bases between the two germline ends. The CDR3 is 13 amino acids. The CDR3 bases are TGTGCCAGCAGGCCCGGGGTTGCCTATGGCTACACCTTC. The encoded protein is CASRPGVAYGYTF.

The rearrangement joins TRBV6-5 to TRBJ2-7; TRBD1 matches 8 bases. The CDR3 runs to 13 residues. The V segment lost 10 bases and the J segment 2 bases; nucleotides outside the gene matches: 7. The germline V gene encodes CDR1 MNHEY and CDR2 SVGAGI. CDR3 loop: CATRQGLPYEQYF. The CDR3 DNA follows: TGTGCCACCCGACAGGGGCTCCCCTACGAGCAGTACTTC.

The chain uses TRBV4-3 and TRBJ2-1; 8 nucleotides agree with TRBD2. J gave up 3 bases and V 1 base, and 5 bases lay outside the gene matches. The CDR3 covers 16 residues. Germline loops: CDR1 LGHNA, CDR2 YSLEER. The CDR3 sequence is CASSQVSAGGYNEQFF. The CDR3 DNA follows: TGCGCCAGCAGCCAAGTTAGTGCGGGAGGCTACAATGAGCAGTTCTTC.

V gene TRBV5-4 combines with J gene TRBJ2-5; 8 positions agree with TRBD1. Germline loops: CDR1 SGHNT, CDR2 YYREEE (reference sequence). V was pared by 0 bases and J by 4 bases, with 5 bases of the junction left unmatched. The CDR3 spans 15 residues. CDR3 residues: CASSLDRGKAETQYF. As DNA, the CDR3 is TGTGCCAGCAGCTTGGACAGGGGGAAGGCAGAGACCCAGTACTTC.

V usage is TRBV6-1 and J usage is TRBJ2-7; TRBD1 aligns across 8 bases. CDR1 and CDR2 from the germline V gene are MNHNS and SASEGT. The CDR3 covers 15 residues. V lost 1 base to trimming and J lost 4 bases; unmatched junction nucleotides: 6. CDR3 amino acids: CASSEVGQVPYEQYF. The CDR3 nucleotides are TGTGCCAGCAGTGAAGTGGGACAGGTGCCTTACGAGCAGTACTTC.

This chain links TRBV6-5 with TRBJ1-5, with D perhaps matching TRBD1 (5 bases). Trimming removed 6 bases at V and 4 bases at J, with 7 bases between. The CDR3 has 12 residues. Germline V gene lookup returns CDR1 MNHEY and CDR2 SVGAGI. CDR3 loop: CASRGGNQPQHF. CDR3 coding DNA: TGTGCCAGCAGGGGGGGAAATCAGCCCCAGCATTTT.

The rearrangement uses TRBV5-4 and TRBJ2-7; TRBD2 is a possible D gene (7 bases). V gave up 7 bases and J gave up 8 bases, with 25 bases separating them. The CDR3 runs 15 residues. Germline values: CDR1 SGHNT, CDR2 YYREEE (reference sequence). The CDR3 coding sequence is TGTGCCAGCTCGATTGGCGGGGGCAATCCCTTGAAGCAGTACTTC. Protein sequence: CASSIGGGNPLKQYF.